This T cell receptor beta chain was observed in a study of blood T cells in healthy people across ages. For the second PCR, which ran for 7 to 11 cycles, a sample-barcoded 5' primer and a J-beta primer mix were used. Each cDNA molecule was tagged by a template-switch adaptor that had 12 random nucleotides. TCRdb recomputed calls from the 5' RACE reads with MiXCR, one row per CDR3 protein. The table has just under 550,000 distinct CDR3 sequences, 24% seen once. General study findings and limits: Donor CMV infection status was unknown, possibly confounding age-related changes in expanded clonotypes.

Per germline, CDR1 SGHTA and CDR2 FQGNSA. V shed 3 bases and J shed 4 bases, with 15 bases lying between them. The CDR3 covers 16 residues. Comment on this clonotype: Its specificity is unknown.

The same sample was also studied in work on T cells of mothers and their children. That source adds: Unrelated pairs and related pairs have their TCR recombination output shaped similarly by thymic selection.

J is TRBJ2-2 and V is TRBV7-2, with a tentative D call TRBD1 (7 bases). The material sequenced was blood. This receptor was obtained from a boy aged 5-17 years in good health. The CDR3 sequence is CASSFRGDRLTGELFF. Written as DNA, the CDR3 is TGTGCCAGCAGCTTTAGGGGGGACAGACTCACCGGGGAGCTGTTTTTT. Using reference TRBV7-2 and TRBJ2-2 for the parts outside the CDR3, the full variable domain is GAGVSQSPSNKVTEKGKDVELRCDPISGHTALYWYRQSLGQGLEFLIYFQGNSAPDKSGLPSDRFSAERTGGSVSTLTIQRTQQEDSAVYLCASSFRGDRLTGELFFGEGSRLTVL.